The 25 T cell receptor beta chains below all came from one sample that was sequenced in a study of response to subunit inactivated influenza vaccine. TCRdb independently ran MiXCR on the RT-PCR reads; one entry per CDR3 protein. This repertoire shows 550,000 to 600,000 distinct CDR3 sequences, about an eighth found once; its top ten account for roughly a tenth. This specimen consisted of PBMCs from blood, obtained on the day of vaccination. The receptors here all came from a middle-aged man who received an inactivated influenza vaccine.

This clonotype was picked up many times. The chain employs TRBV5-1 and TRBJ1-1; possibly TRBD1 for D (5 bases). This CDR3 is built from 17 residues. Looked up from germline, CDR1 is SGHRS and CDR2 is YFSETQ. With 6 bases removed from V and 0 bases from J, the gap between germline ends came to 21 bases. The CDR3 is CASNNAAGMGMNTEAFF. The CDR3 DNA reads TGCGCCAGCAACAATGCGGCAGGGATGGGGATGAACACTGAAGCTTTCTTT.

The chain joins TRBV20-1 to TRBJ1-1; 8 positions match TRBD1. CDR1 is DFQATT and CDR2 is SNEGSKA in the germline V gene (reference sequence). CDR3 length: 14 amino acids. V lost 3 bases to trimming and J lost 5 bases; unmatched junction nucleotides: 8. CDR3 sequence: CSASQGAMGTEAFF. The DNA of the CDR3 is TGCAGTGCTAGCCAGGGGGCAATGGGGACTGAAGCTTTCTTT.

Only a few counts were recorded for this clonotype. This chain connects TRBV20-1 to TRBJ2-2, with TRBD1 matching 9 bases. The V gene's germline CDR1 is DFQATT and CDR2 SNEGSKA (reference sequence). V lost 3 bases to trimming and J lost 6 bases; unmatched junction nucleotides: 5. This CDR3 contains 14 residues. CDR3 DNA sequence: TGCAGTGCTAGCCTACAGGGGGCCGCCGGGGAGCTGTTTTTT. Its translation: CSASLQGAAGELFF.

This clonotype was seen a handful of times. This rearrangement joins TRBV5-1 to TRBJ2-1; a possible D gene is TRBD1 (5 bases). Germline V lookup: CDR1 SGHRS, CDR2 YFSETQ. Trimming shortened V by 2 bases and J by 2 bases, and 11 bases separated the two germline ends. The CDR3 contains 15 residues. CDR3 sequence (DNA): TGCGCCAGCAGCTTTTTAGTAGGGGCCTACAATGAGCAGTTCTTC. Translating it yields CASSFLVGAYNEQFF.

This clonotype was counted a few times. This chain connects TRBV28 to TRBJ1-2, with D perhaps TRBD1 (5 bases). The CDR3 consists of 12 residues. Germline V gene sequence: CDR1 MDHEN, CDR2 SYDVKM. V shed 6 bases and J shed 7 bases, with 12 bases lying between them. The CDR3 protein is CASRLPGGGYTF. The CDR3 nucleotides read TGTGCCAGCAGGCTCCCGGGGGGTGGCTACACCTTC.

This chain links TRBV20-1 with TRBJ2-5, with 8 nucleotides matching TRBD1. With 3 bases clipped from V and 4 bases from J, the junction kept 7 bases outside the gene matches. CDR1 and CDR2 from the germline V gene are DFQATT and SNEGSKA (reference sequence). The CDR3 contains 14 residues. The CDR3 bases are TGCAGTGCTAGTCGGTGGACAGGGCTAGAGACCCAGTACTTC. This codes for CSASRWTGLETQYF.

A few counts support this clonotype. The CDR3 protein is CASSPASGYEQYF. The CDR3 nucleotides are TGTGCCAGCTCACCGGCTAGCGGCTACGAGCAGTACTTC. The rearrangement links TRBV18 to TRBJ2-7; TRBD2 matches at 7 bases. The ends lost 3 bases at V and 3 bases at J; junction bases unmatched: 2. The CDR3 runs 13 residues. Germline V lookup: CDR1 KGHSH, CDR2 LQKENI. The full variable domain, in which reference TRBV18 and TRBJ2-7 provide the parts outside the CDR3, is NAGVMQNPRHLVRRRGQEARLRCSPMKGHSHVYWYRQLPEEGLKFMVYLQKENIIDESGMPKERFSAEFPKEGPSILRIQQVVRGDSAAYFCASSPASGYEQYFGPGTRLTVT.

This chain uses TRBV6-2 or TRBV6-3 with TRBJ2-1; D may be TRBD1 (6 bases). CDR1 and CDR2 from the germline V gene are MNHEY and SVGEGT. With 0 bases removed from V and 6 bases from J, the gap between germline ends came to 21 bases. The CDR3 sequence is 18 residues long. This CDR3 reads CASSYSPRGQRIGNEQFF. The CDR3 DNA sequence: TGTGCCAGCAGTTACTCGCCTCGGGGACAACGCATAGGCAATGAGCAGTTCTTC.

This clonotype was seen a handful of times. The CDR3 spells CASRQQGIHNEQYF. Here the CDR3 DNA reads TGTGCCAGCAGACAACAGGGAATCCATAACGAGCAGTACTTC. The chain recombines TRBV27 with TRBJ2-7, with D perhaps TRBD1 (6 bases). This CDR3 is built from 14 residues. Looked up from germline, CDR1 is MNHEY and CDR2 is SMNVEV (reference sequence). The germline V and J ends were trimmed by 6 bases and 5 bases, with 17 bases remaining between them.

There are a few counts of this clonotype. The rearrangement uses TRBV18 and TRBJ2-4, with 8 bases fitting TRBD1. From germline, CDR1 is KGHSH and CDR2 LQKENI. Trimming cost V 5 bases and J 5 bases; bases outside gene matches: 2. The CDR3 is made up of 13 amino acids. The CDR3 loop reads CASSGQGQNIQYF. CDR3 in DNA: TGTGCCAGCTCAGGACAGGGACAAAACATTCAGTACTTC.

The chain employs TRBV29-1 and TRBJ1-1, with no clear D. The CDR3 is 12 amino acids. The germline V gene has CDR1 SQVTM and CDR2 ANQGSEA. The V end lost 4 bases, the J end lost 1 base, and 7 bases lay between the germline ends. CDR3 sequence: CSVGDPNTEAFF. The CDR3 bases are TGCAGCGTTGGAGACCCGAACACTGAAGCTTTCTTT.

V gene TRBV18 combines with J gene TRBJ2-1; D might be TRBD1 or TRBD2, each matching 5 bases. V was pared by 5 bases and J by 6 bases, with 14 bases between. Looked up from germline, CDR1 is KGHSH and CDR2 is LQKENI. CDR3 length: 14 amino acids. CDR3 nucleotide sequence: TGTGCCAGCTCATTCATCGGTGGGGGCAATGAGCAGTTCTTC. Protein product: CASSFIGGGNEQFF.

The rearrangement uses TRBV12-3 or TRBV12-4 and TRBJ2-5, with 8 bases that match TRBD1. J gave up 5 bases and V 7 bases, and 15 bases lay outside the gene matches. The CDR3 has 16 residues. CDR3 coding DNA: TGTGCCAGCACCTGGATCCCGACAGGGGAAAGGGAGACCCAGTACTTC. Protein sequence: CASTWIPTGERETQYF.

CDR3 in DNA: TGTGCCAGCAGCTCGGGGGACTGGGAGACCCAGTACTTC. As protein: CASSSGDWETQYF. V usage is TRBV7-9 and J usage is TRBJ2-5, with D perhaps TRBD2 (6 bases). The germline gives CDR1 SEHNR, CDR2 FQNEAQ (reference sequence). The V and J ends lost 4 bases and 5 bases respectively, with 11 bases between them. The CDR3 contains 13 residues.

This clonotype showed up just a few times. This rearrangement joins TRBV6-5 to TRBJ2-1, with 14 bases fitting TRBD2. The CDR3 runs to 19 residues. Per the germline V gene, CDR1 is MNHEY and CDR2 is SVGAGI. V was clipped by 0 bases and J by 4 bases; unmatched bases: 8. The CDR3 spells CASSYSGTSGSSWYNEQFF. The CDR3 DNA reads TGTGCCAGCAGTTACTCAGGGACTAGCGGGAGCTCGTGGTACAATGAGCAGTTCTTC.

The chain is built from TRBV19 and TRBJ2-4; TRBD2 aligns across 9 bases. Germline CDR1 and CDR2: LNHDA and SQIVND (reference sequence). The trim removed 0 bases at V and 5 bases at J, leaving 11 bases unmatched. The CDR3 runs 18 residues. In nucleotides, the CDR3 is TGTGCCAGTAGTATAGATGGTCCAGCGGGAGGAGGCGAAAACATTCAGTACTTC. It specifies CASSIDGPAGGGENIQYF.

The chain links TRBV11-2 to TRBJ2-5; no reliable D call. The CDR3 loop spans 13 amino acids. Per the germline V gene, CDR1 is SGHAT and CDR2 is FQNNGV. V was shortened by 5 bases and J by 5 bases, with 12 bases between the two germline ends. CDR3 bases: TGTGCCAGCAGCAACACAATTAGCGAGACCCAGTACTTC. Its translation is CASSNTISETQYF.

This chain links TRBV15 with TRBJ2-1; D may be TRBD1 or TRBD2 (5 bases each). From germline, CDR1 is LNHNV and CDR2 YYDKDF (reference sequence). Trimming removed 0 bases from V and 9 bases from J, with 9 bases in between. The CDR3 consists of 13 residues. CDR3 residues: CATSRDTGREQFF. DNA for the CDR3: TGTGCCACCAGCAGAGACACGGGGCGTGAGCAGTTCTTC.

This clonotype was observed a handful of times. The V call is TRBV21-1, the J call TRBJ2-1. TRBV21-1 is recorded as a pseudogene. This CDR3 contains 16 residues. The CDR3 coding sequence is TGTGCCAGCAGCAAAGTGAGCCAGCGACTCTACAATGAGCAGTTCTTC. Residues: CASSKVSQRLYNEQFF.

The rearrangement joins TRBV6-1 to TRBJ2-3, with D uncertain. The germline V gene has CDR1 MNHNS and CDR2 SASEGT. The CDR3 contains 13 residues. V lost 6 bases and J 2 bases, leaving 9 bases between the germline ends. CDR3 sequence (DNA): TGTGCCAGCAGGGAGCCGGCCACAGATACGCAGTATTTT. This gives the protein CASREPATDTQYF.

This clonotype occurred many times. In DNA, the CDR3 is TGCAGCGCCCGGGACAGCCCTCAAGAGACCCAGTACTTC. Its protein is CSARDSPQETQYF. The rearrangement uses TRBV29-1 and TRBJ2-5, with 7 bases that match TRBD1. CDR3 length equals 13 residues. Germline loops: CDR1 SQVTM, CDR2 ANQGSEA. Trimming removed 7 bases from V and 2 bases from J; junction bases left unmatched: 7.

CDR3 nucleotides: TGCGCCAGCAGAGGGACAGTTGCCTACGAGCAGTACTTC. Protein: CASRGTVAYEQYF. The V call is TRBV5-1, the J call TRBJ2-7, with TRBD1 matching 7 bases. In germline, CDR1 is SGHRS, CDR2 YFSETQ. The V gene end was trimmed by 5 bases and the J gene end by 2 bases; junction bases not matched to a gene: 4. This CDR3 comprises 13 residues.

The chain carries TRBV29-1 and TRBJ2-7; perhaps TRBD2 as D (5 bases). CDR1 is SQVTM, CDR2 ANQGSEA, per germline. Trimming removed 4 bases from V and 2 bases from J, with 15 bases in between. This CDR3 has 14 residues. CDR3 protein: CSVVVGEITYEQYF. CDR3 in DNA: TGCAGCGTTGTCGTCGGGGAGATAACCTACGAGCAGTACTTC.

The sample holds a few counts of this clonotype. The J gene is TRBJ2-1, the V gene TRBV12-3 or TRBV12-4; 10 bases are a match to TRBD1. The CDR3 has 15 residues. Trimming took 6 bases from V and 4 from J; bases not matched to a gene: 6. CDR3: CASREDRGRYNEQFF. DNA for the CDR3: TGTGCCAGCAGAGAGGACAGGGGGAGGTACAATGAGCAGTTCTTC.

This clonotype was seen at least ten times. The chain couples TRBV4-3 to TRBJ2-1; D gene unclear. Germline V gene sequence: CDR1 LGHNA, CDR2 YSLEER. The V end lost 0 bases, the J end lost 4 bases, and 19 bases lay between the germline ends. The CDR3 is 18 amino acids. CDR3 sequence reads: CASSQDRVEHLSYNEQFF. The CDR3, as DNA: TGCGCCAGCAGCCAAGATCGGGTAGAACACTTATCTTACAATGAGCAGTTCTTC.